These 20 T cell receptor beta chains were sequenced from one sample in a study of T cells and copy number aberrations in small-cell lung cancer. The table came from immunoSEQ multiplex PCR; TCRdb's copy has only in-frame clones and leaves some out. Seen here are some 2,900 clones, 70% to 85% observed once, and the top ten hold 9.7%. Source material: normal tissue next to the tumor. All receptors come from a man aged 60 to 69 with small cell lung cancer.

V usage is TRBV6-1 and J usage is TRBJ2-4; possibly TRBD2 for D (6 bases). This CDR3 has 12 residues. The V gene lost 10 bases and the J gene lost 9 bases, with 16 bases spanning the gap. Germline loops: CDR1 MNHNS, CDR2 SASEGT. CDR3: CATSGPYLIQYF. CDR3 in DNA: TGTGCCACCAGCGGGCCCTATCTCATTCAGTACTTC.

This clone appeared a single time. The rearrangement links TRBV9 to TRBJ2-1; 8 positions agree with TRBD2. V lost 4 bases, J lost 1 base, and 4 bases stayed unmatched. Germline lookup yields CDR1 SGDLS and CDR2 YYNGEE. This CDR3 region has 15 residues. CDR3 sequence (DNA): TGTGCCAGCAGCCAAACTAGCGGATCCTACAATGAGCAGTTCTTC. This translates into CASSQTSGSYNEQFF.

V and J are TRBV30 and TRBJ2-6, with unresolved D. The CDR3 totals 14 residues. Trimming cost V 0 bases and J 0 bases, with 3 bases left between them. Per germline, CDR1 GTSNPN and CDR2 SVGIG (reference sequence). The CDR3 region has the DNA TGTGCCTGGAGTGTCGGCTCTGGGGCCAACGTCCTGACTTTC. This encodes CAWSVGSGANVLTF.

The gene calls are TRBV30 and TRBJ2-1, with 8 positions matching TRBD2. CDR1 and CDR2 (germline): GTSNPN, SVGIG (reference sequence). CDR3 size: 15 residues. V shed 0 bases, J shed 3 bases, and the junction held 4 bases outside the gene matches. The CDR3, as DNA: TGTGCCTGGAGTGTATCACTAGCGGACTACAATGAGCAGTTCTTC. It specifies CAWSVSLADYNEQFF.

Here the CDR3 reads CASSLFRELGNEQFF. In nucleotides, the CDR3 is TGCGCCAGCAGCTTGTTTCGGGAGTTGGGCAATGAGCAGTTCTTC. This rearrangement joins TRBV5-1 to TRBJ2-1, with D perhaps TRBD2 (6 bases). Per the germline V gene, CDR1 is SGHRS and CDR2 is YFSETQ. The CDR3 spans 15 residues. Trimming took 1 base from V and 6 from J, leaving 14 bases between them.

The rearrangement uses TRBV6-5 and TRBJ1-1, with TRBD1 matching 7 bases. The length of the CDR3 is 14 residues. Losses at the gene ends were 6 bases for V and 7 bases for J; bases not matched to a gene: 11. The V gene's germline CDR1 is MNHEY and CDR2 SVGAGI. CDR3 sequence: CASSRAGGYGEAFF. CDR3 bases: TGTGCCAGCAGCAGGGCAGGGGGTTACGGTGAAGCTTTCTTT.

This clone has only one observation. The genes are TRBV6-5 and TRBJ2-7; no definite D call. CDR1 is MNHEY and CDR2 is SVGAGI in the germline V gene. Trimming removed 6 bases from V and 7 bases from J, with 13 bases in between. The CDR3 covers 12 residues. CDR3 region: CASSPPGAEQYF. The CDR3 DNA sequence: TGTGCCAGCAGCCCCCCGGGCGCGGAGCAGTACTTC.

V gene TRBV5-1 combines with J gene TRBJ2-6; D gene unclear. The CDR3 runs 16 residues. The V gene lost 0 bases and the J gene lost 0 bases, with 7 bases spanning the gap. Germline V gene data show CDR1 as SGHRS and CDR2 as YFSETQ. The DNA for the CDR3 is TGCGCCAGCAGCTTGGATCCCGGCTCTGGGGCCAACGTCCTGACTTTC. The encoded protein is CASSLDPGSGANVLTF.

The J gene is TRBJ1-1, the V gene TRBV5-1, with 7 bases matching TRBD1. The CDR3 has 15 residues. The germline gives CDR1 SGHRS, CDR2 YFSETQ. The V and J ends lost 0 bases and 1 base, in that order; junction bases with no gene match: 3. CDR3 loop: CASSLATGENTEAFF. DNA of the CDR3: TGCGCCAGCAGCTTGGCCACAGGGGAGAACACTGAAGCTTTCTTT.

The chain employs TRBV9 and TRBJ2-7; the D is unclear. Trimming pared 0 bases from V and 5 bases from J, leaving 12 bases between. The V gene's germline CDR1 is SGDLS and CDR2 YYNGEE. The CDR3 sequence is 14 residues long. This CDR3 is CASSVAPLNDEQYF. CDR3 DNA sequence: TGTGCCAGCAGCGTAGCCCCGTTGAACGACGAGCAGTACTTC.

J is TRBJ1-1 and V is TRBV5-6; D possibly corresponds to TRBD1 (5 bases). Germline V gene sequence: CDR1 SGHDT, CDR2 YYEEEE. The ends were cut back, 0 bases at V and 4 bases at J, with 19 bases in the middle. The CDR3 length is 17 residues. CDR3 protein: CASSLVRVLGSGTEAFF. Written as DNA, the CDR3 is TGTGCCAGCAGCTTGGTCAGGGTGTTAGGGAGTGGCACTGAAGCTTTCTTT.

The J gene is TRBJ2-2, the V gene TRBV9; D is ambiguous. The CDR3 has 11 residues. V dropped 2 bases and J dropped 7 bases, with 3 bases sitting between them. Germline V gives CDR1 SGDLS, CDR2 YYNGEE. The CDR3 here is CASSVRGELFF. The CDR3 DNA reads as TGTGCCAGCAGCGTCCGCGGGGAGCTGTTTTTT.

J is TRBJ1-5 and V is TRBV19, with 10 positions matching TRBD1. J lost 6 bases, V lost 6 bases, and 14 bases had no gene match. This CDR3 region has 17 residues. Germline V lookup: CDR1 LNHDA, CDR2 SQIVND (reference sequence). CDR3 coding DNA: TGTGCCAGTAGACGGGGACAGGGGAATCAGTTGAGTCAGCCCCAGCATTTT. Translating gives CASRRGQGNQLSQPQHF.

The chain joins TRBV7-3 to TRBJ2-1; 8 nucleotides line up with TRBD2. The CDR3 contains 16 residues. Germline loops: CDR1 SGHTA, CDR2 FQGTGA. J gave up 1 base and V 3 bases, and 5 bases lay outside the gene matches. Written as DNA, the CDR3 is TGTGCCAGCAGCTTCGGCGGGGGGCAATCCTACAATGAGCAGTTCTTC. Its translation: CASSFGGGQSYNEQFF.

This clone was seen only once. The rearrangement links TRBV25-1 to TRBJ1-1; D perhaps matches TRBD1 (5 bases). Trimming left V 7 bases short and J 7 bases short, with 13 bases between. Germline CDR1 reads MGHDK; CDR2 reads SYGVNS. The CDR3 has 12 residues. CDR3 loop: CASTDRALEAFF. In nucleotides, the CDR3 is TGTGCCAGCACTGACAGAGCCCTTGAAGCTTTCTTT.

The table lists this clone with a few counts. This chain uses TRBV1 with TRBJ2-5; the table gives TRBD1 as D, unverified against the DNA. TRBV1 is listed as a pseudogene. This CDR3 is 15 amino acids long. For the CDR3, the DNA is TGCACCAGCAGCCAAGATGATACATACCAAGAGACCCAGTACTTC. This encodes CTSSQDDTYQETQYF.

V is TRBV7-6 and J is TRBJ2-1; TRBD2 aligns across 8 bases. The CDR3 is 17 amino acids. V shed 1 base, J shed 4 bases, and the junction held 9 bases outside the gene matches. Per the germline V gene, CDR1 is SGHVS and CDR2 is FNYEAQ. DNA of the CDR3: TGTGCCAGCAGCTTAGAAGTCGGCGGGGGGCTTTACAATGAGCAGTTCTTC. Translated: CASSLEVGGGLYNEQFF.

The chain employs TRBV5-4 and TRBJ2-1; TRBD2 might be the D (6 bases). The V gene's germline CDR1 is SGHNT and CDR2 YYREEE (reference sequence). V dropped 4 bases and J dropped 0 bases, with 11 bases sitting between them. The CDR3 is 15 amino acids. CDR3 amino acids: CASSQRRGSYNEQFF. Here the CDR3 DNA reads TGTGCCAGCAGCCAGCGGCGGGGCTCCTACAATGAGCAGTTCTTC.

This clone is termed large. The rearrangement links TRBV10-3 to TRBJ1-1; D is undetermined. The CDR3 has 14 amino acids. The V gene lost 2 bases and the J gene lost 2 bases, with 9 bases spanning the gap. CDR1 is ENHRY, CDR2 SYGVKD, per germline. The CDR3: CAISEPVDNTEAFF. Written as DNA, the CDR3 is TGTGCCATCAGTGAGCCCGTAGACAACACTGAAGCTTTCTTT.

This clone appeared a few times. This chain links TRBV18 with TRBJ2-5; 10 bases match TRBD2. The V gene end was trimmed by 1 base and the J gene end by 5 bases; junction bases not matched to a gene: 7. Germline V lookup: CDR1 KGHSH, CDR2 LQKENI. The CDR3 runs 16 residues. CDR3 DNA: TGTGCCAGCTCACCACGGACTAGCGGCCTTGGGGAGACCCAGTACTTC. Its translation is CASSPRTSGLGETQYF.